This T cell receptor beta chain was identified in a study of T cell repertoires in cytomegalovirus infection (dated by TCRdb to the late 2010s). Regarding the research as a whole: The HLA type of each donor mattered for the analysis, because public TCR beta signatures pointed to carriage of CMV infection along with the matching HLA type.

Trimming costs V 5 bases and J 2 bases, and their ends lie 19 bases apart. As encoded in the germline V gene (reference sequence), CDR1 is LNHDA while CDR2 is SQIVND. Reading from cysteine to phenylalanine, the CDR3 counts 16 amino acids. Only the CDR3 portion is preserved as DNA: 48 bases, with reading frame beginning at the first base. Turning to this clonotype: Its antigen is unknown. Qualities for individual bases were not recorded, and no much larger clone is one base off.

Sequencing took place on an Illumina HiSeq 1500. The raw public reads went through TCRdb reprocessing: fastp at Q25, MiXCR clone calling, in-frame beta chains kept. Each CDR3 protein appears once, grouped with its most common genes and DNA. The sample has almost 550,000 distinct CDR3 sequences on record, 16% of them singletons. The ten largest clones represent under 30% of the sample. Here is what the overall study found, with its caveats: The ex vivo response was dominated by HLA-C-restricted CMV-specific TCR beta clonotypes, which also provided the single most frequent clonotype in two of eight donors. Carriers of CMV infection plus the relevant HLA type were discriminated by the cumulative frequency of public TCR beta family members in the study cohort and in an independent roughly 380-donor cohort.

The receptor was isolated from a human donor in good health (CMV status not recorded). Some clones in this sample may be carry-over from other donors' samples. The rearrangement joined TRBV19 to TRBJ2-7; a tentative D match to TRBD2 spans 7 bases. Material: CD8+ T cells from PBMCs. The CDR3 is CASSPAGAELTYEQYF. The nucleotide sequence reads TGTGCCAGTAGTCCCGCGGGGGCAGAACTAACCTACGAGCAGTACTTC.